This TCR beta chain was observed in a study of blood T cell repertoires in COVID-19. The length of the CDR3 is 17 residues. Germline V gives CDR1 LNHNV, CDR2 YYDKDF (reference sequence). With 0 bases removed from V and 6 bases from J, the gap between germline ends came to 19 bases. Per the authors' pipeline: By means of reference gene primer amplification, nucleated cell counts were estimated. TCRdb's table, derived via immunoSEQ multiplex PCR, lists solely in-frame clones and lacks some. Clonal size and the V and J genes are those of that table, whereas D and trimming came from the DNA. The sample includes some 28,000 clones, more than 80% seen only once; the top ten take 2% to 3%.

The rearrangement links TRBV15 to TRBJ2-3, with TRBD2 as a possible D gene (7 bases). The sequenced sample was peripheral blood. The receptor was isolated from a human donor in a cohort sampled during active COVID-19. The CDR3 protein is CATSRDGGGQKGDTQYF. As DNA, the CDR3 is TGTGCCACCAGCAGAGATGGCGGGGGCCAAAAGGGGGATACGCAGTATTTT.